This TCR beta chain was recorded in a study of T cell repertoires in cytomegalovirus infection. In its sample, this clonotype was seen a few times. What it binds is unknown. V lost 3 bases, J lost 2 bases, and 14 bases lay in between. The CDR3 is made up of 14 amino acids. Germline CDR1 and CDR2: DFQATT and SNEGSKA (reference sequence). TCRdb redid the calling of the reads with MiXCR, one entry per CDR3 protein. The sample has 150,000 to 200,000 distinct CDR3 sequences, about 17% seen once. Broader study findings: Clonotype analysis showed dominance of the ex vivo response by HLA-C-restricted CMV-specific TCR beta clonotypes.

Specimen: CD8+ T cells from PBMCs. The clonotype originates from a human donor in good health (CMV status not recorded). Some clones in this sample may be carry-over from other donors' samples. The V call is TRBV20-1, the J call TRBJ2-7, with D tentatively TRBD2 (6 bases). CDR3 coding DNA: TGCAGTGCTAGGGAGGGATCTGGTCCCTACGAGCAGTACTTC. It codes for CSAREGSGPYEQYF.